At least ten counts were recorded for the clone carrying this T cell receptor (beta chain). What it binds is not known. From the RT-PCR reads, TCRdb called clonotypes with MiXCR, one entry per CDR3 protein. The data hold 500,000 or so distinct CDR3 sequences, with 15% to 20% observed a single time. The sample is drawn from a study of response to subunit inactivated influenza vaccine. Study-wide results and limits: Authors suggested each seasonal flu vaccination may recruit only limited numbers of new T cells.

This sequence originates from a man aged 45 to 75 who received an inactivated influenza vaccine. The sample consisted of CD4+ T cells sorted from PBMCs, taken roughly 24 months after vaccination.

This chain's CDR3 is CSARDNPGVGYTF. The CDR3 DNA follows: TGCAGTGCTAGAGATAACCCCGGCGTTGGCTACACCTTC. This chain connects TRBV20-1 to TRBJ1-2; unclear D gene. Trimming took 0 bases from V and 7 from J, leaving 12 bases between them. The CDR3 spans 13 residues. From germline, CDR1 is DFQATT and CDR2 SNEGSKA (reference sequence).